The present entry profiles one T cell receptor beta chain with its context. As yet, its antigen is unknown. A much bigger clone sits one base away, suggesting this may be a read error. This CDR3 is built from 15 residues. Germline CDR1 reads SQVTM; CDR2 reads ANQGSEA. The data belong to a study of tumor and adjacent non-tumor tissue in lung cancer. Study context: Stage I to III disease affected 10 men and roughly five women aged roughly 31 to 85. General study findings and limits: Tumor repertoires had a smaller top 100 clone share than normal lung.

A modified ARM-PCR protocol with three rounds of nested PCR amplified TCRbeta. TCRdb ran MiXCR on the multiplex PCR reads and lists one entry per CDR3 protein. The sample records under 150,000 distinct CDR3 sequences, around 60% being singletons. No cell sorting was done before RNA was extracted from the tissue. This rearrangement joins TRBV29-1 to TRBJ2-1; 11 bases fit TRBD2. Sample: lung tumor tissue. This receptor was obtained from a man in his sixties with small cell lung cancer. The CDR3 loop is CSVQGGLAAYNERFF. The CDR3 nucleotides are TGCAGCGTTCAAGGGGGACTAGCGGCTTACAATGAGCGGTTCTTC.